The 11 T cell receptor beta chains below come from one sample, sequenced in a study of cytomegalovirus exposure and HLA in healthy donors (TCRdb year 2017). The library was built by means of the immunoSEQ multiplex PCR assay. For the multiplex PCR, a mixture combining 60 forward primers for TCR Vbeta segments and 13 reverse primers for TCR Jbeta segments was used. The table comes from immuneACCESS by way of TCRdb, which keeps in-frame sequences with V and J called. Part of the clones is missing from these tables; in studies checked, under half for an unresolved V gene and the rest for unknown reasons. Within this sample are about 170,000 clones, with around 76% of them counted one time only. The leading ten clones occupy 2% to 2.5% of the sample. Input material: PBMCs. These receptors were obtained from a woman aged 30 to 39 in good health and CMV-seropositive.

This chain connects TRBV7-9 to TRBJ2-5; TRBD2 matches 9 bases. The CDR3 contains 16 residues. V was clipped by 5 bases and J by 14 bases; unmatched bases: 21. The germline V gene has CDR1 SEHNR and CDR2 FQNEAQ (reference sequence). The CDR3: CASSPFGASGTRGEYF. The CDR3 coding sequence is TGTGCCAGCAGCCCTTTCGGCGCTAGCGGGACCAGGGGCGAATACTTC.

V gene TRBV30 combines with J gene TRBJ2-5; TRBD2 matches at 11 bases. The closer fit of TRBJ2-7 to the DNA end suggests the J call may be wrong. The CDR3 is 17 residues long. CDR1 and CDR2 (germline): GTSNPN, SVGIG (reference sequence). CDR3 bases: TGTGCCTGGAGTGGCCCTCGGACTAGCGGGTCTGCCTACGAGCAGTACTTC. Protein: CAWSGPRTSGSAYEQYF.

The rearrangement links TRBV5-4 to TRBJ2-2, with 11 bases aligning to TRBD2. Germline V gives CDR1 SGHNT, CDR2 YYREEE (reference sequence). The junction had 7 bases not matched to a gene; V was cut back by 10 bases and J by 5 bases. The CDR3 length is 14 residues. CDR3 loop: CAARLAGGTGELFF. CDR3 coding DNA: TGTGCCGCGCGGCTAGCGGGGGGAACCGGGGAGCTGTTTTTT.

The genes are TRBV9 and TRBJ2-7; D is perhaps TRBD2 (6 bases). V gave up 3 bases and J gave up 0 bases, with 7 bases separating them. Germline V gives CDR1 SGDLS, CDR2 YYNGEE. This CDR3 comprises 13 residues. The CDR3 here is CASSGGGSYEQYF. In nucleotides, the CDR3 is TGTGCCAGCAGCGGGGGAGGCTCCTACGAGCAGTACTTC.

V and J are TRBV30 and TRBJ2-5; 9 nucleotides align to TRBD1. The germline CDR1 and CDR2 sequences are GTSNPN and SVGIG (reference sequence). V lost 3 bases and J lost 1; bases outside the gene matches: 3. The CDR3 contains 14 residues. The CDR3 region is CAWRRDRAQETQYF. Here the CDR3 DNA reads TGTGCCTGGAGGAGGGACAGGGCCCAAGAGACCCAGTACTTC.

In regard to this clone: Sequence at one end of the junction differs from germline and may be a read error. The V call is TRBV28, the J call TRBJ2-7; 10 bases map to TRBD1. The CDR3 extends over 14 amino acids. CDR1 MDHEN and CDR2 SYDVKM come from the germline V gene. This CDR3 is CASTLGTGAYEQYF. In nucleotides, the CDR3 is TGTGCCAGCACTTTAGGGACAGGGGCCTACGAGCAGTACTTC.

The J gene is TRBJ1-2, the V gene TRBV5-1; D unclear. The germline V gene has CDR1 SGHRS and CDR2 YFSETQ. The ends were cut back, 0 bases at V and 5 bases at J, with 8 bases in the middle. The CDR3 extends over 13 amino acids. The CDR3 DNA sequence: TGCGCCAGCAGCTTGGAAATCGGGTATGGCTACACCTTC. The encoded protein is CASSLEIGYGYTF.

This clone was seen a handful of times. The chain uses TRBV29-1 and TRBJ2-3; tentatively, D is TRBD2 (5 bases). This CDR3 is 14 amino acids long. Germline V lookup: CDR1 SQVTM, CDR2 ANQGSEA. With 0 bases removed from V and 0 bases from J, the gap between germline ends came to 7 bases. DNA for the CDR3: TGCAGCGTTGAAGATCGCGGGAGCACAGATACGCAGTATTTT. Its protein is CSVEDRGSTDTQYF.

The V gene is TRBV4-3, the J gene TRBJ2-7, with D perhaps matching TRBD2 (6 bases). The germline gives CDR1 LGHNA, CDR2 YSLEER. This CDR3 has 14 residues. Trimming cost V 0 bases and J 4 bases, with 10 bases left between them. The CDR3 spells CASSQEARGYEQYF. The DNA for the CDR3 is TGCGCCAGCAGCCAAGAGGCCCGGGGGTACGAGCAGTACTTC.

The chain links TRBV5-5 to TRBJ2-2; 10 bases align to TRBD2. The CDR3 spans 16 residues. With 2 bases clipped from V and 3 bases from J, the junction kept 4 bases outside the gene matches. CDR1 is SGHKS and CDR2 is YYEKEE in the germline V gene (reference sequence). The CDR3 sequence: CASSFLAGADTGELFF. The CDR3 nucleotides are TGTGCCAGCAGCTTTCTAGCGGGAGCGGACACCGGGGAGCTGTTTTTT.

The CDR3 is CASSVTGGAGANVLTF. The CDR3 nucleotides are TGTGCCAGCAGTGTGACAGGGGGCGCTGGGGCCAACGTCCTGACTTTC. The rearrangement uses TRBV27 and TRBJ2-6; 10 nucleotides match TRBD1. Germline V gives CDR1 MNHEY, CDR2 SMNVEV (reference sequence). The J segment lost 2 bases and the V segment lost 5 bases, leaving 3 bases of the junction unmatched. The CDR3 consists of 16 residues.